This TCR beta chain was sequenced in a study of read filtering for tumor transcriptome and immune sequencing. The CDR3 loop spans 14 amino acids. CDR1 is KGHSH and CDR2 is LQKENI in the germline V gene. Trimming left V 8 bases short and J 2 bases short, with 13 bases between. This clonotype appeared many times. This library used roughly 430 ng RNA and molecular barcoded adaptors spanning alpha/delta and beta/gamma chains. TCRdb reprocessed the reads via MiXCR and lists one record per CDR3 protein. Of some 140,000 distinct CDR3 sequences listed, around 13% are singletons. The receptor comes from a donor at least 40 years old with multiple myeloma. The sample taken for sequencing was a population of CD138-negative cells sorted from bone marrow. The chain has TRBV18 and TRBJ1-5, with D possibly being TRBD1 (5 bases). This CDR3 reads CASSGGGGNQPQHF. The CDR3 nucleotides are TGTGCCAGCAGCGGGGGGGGAGGCAATCAGCCCCAGCATTTT.